This T cell receptor (beta chain) was retrieved from a study of tumor-infiltrating lymphocytes in localized non-small cell lung cancer. The CDR3 is made up of 13 amino acids. Germline assignment: CDR1 SGHRS and CDR2 YFSETQ. V was clipped by 4 bases and J by 4 bases, with 9 bases between them. In the case of this clone: Antigen unknown.

Generated by immunoSEQ multiplex PCR, the TCRdb table keeps only in-frame clones and is missing some. Of about 13,000 clones listed, around 65% are singletons. Study-wide points: Different pieces of the same tissue were used for each assay. Available tissue quantity limited TCR sequencing to a patient subset. Higher tumor T cell infiltration than in uninvolved lung was supported by TCRbeta sequencing.

The chain has TRBV5-1 and TRBJ2-1, with D maybe TRBD1 (6 bases). Sequencing was performed on lung tumor tissue. This receptor was taken from a human donor with non-small cell lung cancer. The CDR3 protein is CASSPQGYNEQFF. The CDR3, as DNA: TGCGCCAGCAGCCCGCAGGGGTACAATGAGCAGTTCTTC.